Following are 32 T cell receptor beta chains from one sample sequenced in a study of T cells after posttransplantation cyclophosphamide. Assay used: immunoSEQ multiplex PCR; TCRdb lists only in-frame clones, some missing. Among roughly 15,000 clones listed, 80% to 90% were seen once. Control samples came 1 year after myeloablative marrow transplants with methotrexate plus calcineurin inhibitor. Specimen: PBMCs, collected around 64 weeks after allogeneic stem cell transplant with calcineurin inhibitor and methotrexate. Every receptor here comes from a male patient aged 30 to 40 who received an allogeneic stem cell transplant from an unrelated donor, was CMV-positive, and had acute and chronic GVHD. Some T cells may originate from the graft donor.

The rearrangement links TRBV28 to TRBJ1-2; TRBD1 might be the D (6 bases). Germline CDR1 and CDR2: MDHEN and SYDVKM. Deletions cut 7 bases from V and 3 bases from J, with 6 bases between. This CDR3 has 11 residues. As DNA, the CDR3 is TGTGCCAGCAACAGGGACTATGGCTACACCTTC. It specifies CASNRDYGYTF.

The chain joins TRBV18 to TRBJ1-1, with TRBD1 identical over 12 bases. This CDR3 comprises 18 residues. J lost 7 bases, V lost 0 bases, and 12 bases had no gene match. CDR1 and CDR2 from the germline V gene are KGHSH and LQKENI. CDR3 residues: CASSPPWDRGPPLYEAFF. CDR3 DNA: TGTGCCAGCTCACCACCGTGGGACAGGGGGCCACCGCTTTATGAAGCTTTCTTT.

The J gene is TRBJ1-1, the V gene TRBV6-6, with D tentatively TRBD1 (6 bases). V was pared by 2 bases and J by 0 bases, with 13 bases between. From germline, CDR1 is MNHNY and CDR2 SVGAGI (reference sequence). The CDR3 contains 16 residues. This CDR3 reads CASSYPTGSMNTEAFF. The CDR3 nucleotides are TGTGCCAGCAGTTACCCAACAGGGTCCATGAACACTGAAGCTTTCTTT.

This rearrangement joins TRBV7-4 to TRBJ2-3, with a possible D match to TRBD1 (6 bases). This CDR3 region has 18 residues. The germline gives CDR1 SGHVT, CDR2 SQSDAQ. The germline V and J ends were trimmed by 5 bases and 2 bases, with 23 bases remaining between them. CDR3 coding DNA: TGTGCCAGCAGCCCGACCGCTTTCGCACAGGGCTTCACAGATACGCAGTATTTT. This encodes CASSPTAFAQGFTDTQYF.

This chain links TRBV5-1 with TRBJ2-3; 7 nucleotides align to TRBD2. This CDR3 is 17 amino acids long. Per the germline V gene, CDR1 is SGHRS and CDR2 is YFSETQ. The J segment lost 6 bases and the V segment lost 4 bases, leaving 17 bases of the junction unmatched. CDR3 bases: TGCGCCAGCAGCACCTCCCCCTCGGGCGGGGGAGGGGATACGCAGTATTTT. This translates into CASSTSPSGGGGDTQYF.

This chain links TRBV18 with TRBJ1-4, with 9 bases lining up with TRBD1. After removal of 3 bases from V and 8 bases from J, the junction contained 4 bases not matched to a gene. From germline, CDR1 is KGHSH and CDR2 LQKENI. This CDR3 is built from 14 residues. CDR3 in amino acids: CASSPRTGDEKLFF. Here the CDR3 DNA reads TGTGCCAGCTCACCCCGGACAGGGGACGAAAAACTGTTTTTT.

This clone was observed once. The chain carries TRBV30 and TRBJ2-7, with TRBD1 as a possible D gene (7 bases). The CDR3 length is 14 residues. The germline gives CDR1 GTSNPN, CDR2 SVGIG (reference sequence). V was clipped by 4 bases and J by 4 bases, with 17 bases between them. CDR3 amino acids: CAWNRRDSTYEQYF. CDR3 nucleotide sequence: TGTGCCTGGAACAGGAGGGACAGTACTTACGAGCAGTACTTC.

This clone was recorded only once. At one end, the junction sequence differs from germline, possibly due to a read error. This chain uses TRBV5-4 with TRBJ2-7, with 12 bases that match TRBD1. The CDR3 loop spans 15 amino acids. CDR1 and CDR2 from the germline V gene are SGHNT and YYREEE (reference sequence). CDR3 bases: TGCGCCAGCAGCCCGGGACAGGGGGCCACCTACGAGCAGTACTTC. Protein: CASSPGQGATYEQYF. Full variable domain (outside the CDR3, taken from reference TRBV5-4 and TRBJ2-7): ETGVTQSPTHLIKTRGQQVTLRCSSQSGHNTVSWYQQALGQGPQFIFQYYREEENGRGNFPPRFSGLQFPNYSSELNVNALELDDSALYLCASSPGQGATYEQYFGPGTRLTVT.

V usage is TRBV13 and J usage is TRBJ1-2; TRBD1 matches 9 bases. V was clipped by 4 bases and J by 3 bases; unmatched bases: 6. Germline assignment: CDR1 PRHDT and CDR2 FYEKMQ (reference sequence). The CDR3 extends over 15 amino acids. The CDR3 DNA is TGTGCCAGCAGCTCCCTCGGGGACAGGGACTATGGCTACACCTTC. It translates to CASSSLGDRDYGYTF.

The CDR3 loop is CASSRFAWTSVDYEQYF. The CDR3 region has the DNA TGTGCCAGCAGCCGATTTGCGTGGACTAGCGTGGACTACGAGCAGTACTTC. The chain has TRBV5-4 and TRBJ2-7; 9 nucleotides line up with TRBD2. V dropped 4 bases and J dropped 3; count of bases not matched to a gene: 14. The CDR3 sequence is 17 residues long. The germline CDR1 and CDR2 sequences are SGHNT and YYREEE (reference sequence).

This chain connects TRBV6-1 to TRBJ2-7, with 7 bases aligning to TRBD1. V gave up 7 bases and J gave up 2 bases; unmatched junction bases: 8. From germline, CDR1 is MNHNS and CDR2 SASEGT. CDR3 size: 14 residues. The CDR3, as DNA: TGTGCCAGCATCCAACAGGGGTACACCTACGAGCAGTACTTC. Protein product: CASIQQGYTYEQYF.

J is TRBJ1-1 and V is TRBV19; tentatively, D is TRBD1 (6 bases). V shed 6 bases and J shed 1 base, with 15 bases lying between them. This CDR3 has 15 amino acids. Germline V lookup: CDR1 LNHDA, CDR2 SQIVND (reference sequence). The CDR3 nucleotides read TGTGCCAGTAGAGCCTGGTGGGGGCCGAACACTGAAGCTTTCTTT. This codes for CASRAWWGPNTEAFF.

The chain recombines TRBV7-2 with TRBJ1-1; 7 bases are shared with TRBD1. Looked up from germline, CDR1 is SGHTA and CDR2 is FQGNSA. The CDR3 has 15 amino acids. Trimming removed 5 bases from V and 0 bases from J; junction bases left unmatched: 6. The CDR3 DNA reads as TGTGCCAGCAGCACGGCGGACAGGCTGAACACTGAAGCTTTCTTT. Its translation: CASSTADRLNTEAFF.

CDR3: CASSLEMGQPQHF. DNA for the CDR3: TGTGCCAGCAGCTTAGAGATGGGCCAGCCCCAGCATTTT. V and J are TRBV7-8 and TRBJ1-5; no reliable D call. The CDR3 contains 13 residues. CDR1 is SGHVS, CDR2 FQNEAQ, per germline. V lost 1 base and J lost 7, with 8 bases in between.

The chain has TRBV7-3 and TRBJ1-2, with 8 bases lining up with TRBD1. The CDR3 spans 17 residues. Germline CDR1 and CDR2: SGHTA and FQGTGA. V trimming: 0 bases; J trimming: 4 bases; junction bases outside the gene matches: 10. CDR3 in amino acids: CASSLTERQGKGYGYTF. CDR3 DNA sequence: TGTGCCAGCAGCTTAACGGAAAGACAGGGGAAGGGCTATGGCTACACCTTC. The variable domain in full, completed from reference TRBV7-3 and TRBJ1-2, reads GAGVSQTPSNKVTEKGKYVELRCDPISGHTALYWYRQSLGQGPEFLIYFQGTGAADDSGLPNDRFFAVRPEGSVSTLKIQRTERGDSAVYLCASSLTERQGKGYGYTFGSGTRLTVV.

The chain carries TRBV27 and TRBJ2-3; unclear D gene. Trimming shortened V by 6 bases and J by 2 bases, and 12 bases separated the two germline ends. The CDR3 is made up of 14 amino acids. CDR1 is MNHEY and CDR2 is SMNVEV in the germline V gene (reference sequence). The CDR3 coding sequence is TGTGCCAGCAGCTTAAACCGCGACACAGATACGCAGTATTTT. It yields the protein CASSLNRDTDTQYF.

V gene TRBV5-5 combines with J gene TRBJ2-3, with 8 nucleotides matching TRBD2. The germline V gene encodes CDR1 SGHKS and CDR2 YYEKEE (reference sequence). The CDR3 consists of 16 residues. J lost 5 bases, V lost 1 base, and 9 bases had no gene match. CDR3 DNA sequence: TGTGCCAGCAGCTTGTGGGCGCGGGGGGCGGGAGATACGCAGTATTTT. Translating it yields CASSLWARGAGDTQYF.

The CDR3 bases are TGTGCCAGCAGCCTGGCCAGGGATAATGAAAAACTGTTTTTT. Residues: CASSLARDNEKLFF. The chain recombines TRBV11-3 with TRBJ1-4; tentatively, D is TRBD1 (5 bases). V lost 5 bases and J 4 bases, leaving 11 bases between the germline ends. The length of the CDR3 is 14 residues. CDR1 SGHNT and CDR2 YENEEA come from the germline V gene.

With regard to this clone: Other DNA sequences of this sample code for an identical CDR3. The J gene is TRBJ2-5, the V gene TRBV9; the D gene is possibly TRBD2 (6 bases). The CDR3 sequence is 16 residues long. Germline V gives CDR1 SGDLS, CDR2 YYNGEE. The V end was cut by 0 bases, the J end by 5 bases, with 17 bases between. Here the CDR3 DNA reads TGTGCCAGCAGCGTAGGGTTCGGCGGGGTCGGGGAGACCCAGTACTTC. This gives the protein CASSVGFGGVGETQYF.

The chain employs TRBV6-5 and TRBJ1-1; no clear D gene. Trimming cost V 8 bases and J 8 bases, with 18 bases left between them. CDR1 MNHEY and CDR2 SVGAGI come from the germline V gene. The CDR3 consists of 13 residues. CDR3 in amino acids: CASVLGGQLEAFF. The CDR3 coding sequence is TGTGCCAGCGTCCTCGGAGGGCAGCTAGAAGCTTTCTTT.

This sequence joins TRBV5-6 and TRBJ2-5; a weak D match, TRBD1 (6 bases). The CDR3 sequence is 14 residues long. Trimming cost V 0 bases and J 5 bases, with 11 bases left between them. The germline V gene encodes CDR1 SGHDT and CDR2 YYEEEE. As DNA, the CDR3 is TGTGCCAGCAGCTTGGGCAGGGGAGACGAGACCCAGTACTTC. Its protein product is CASSLGRGDETQYF.

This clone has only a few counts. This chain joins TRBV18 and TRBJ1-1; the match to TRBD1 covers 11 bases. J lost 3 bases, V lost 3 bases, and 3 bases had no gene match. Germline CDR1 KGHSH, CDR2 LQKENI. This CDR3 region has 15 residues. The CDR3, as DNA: TGTGCCAGCTCACCGCGGGGACAGGGGGACACTGAAGCTTTCTTT. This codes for CASSPRGQGDTEAFF.

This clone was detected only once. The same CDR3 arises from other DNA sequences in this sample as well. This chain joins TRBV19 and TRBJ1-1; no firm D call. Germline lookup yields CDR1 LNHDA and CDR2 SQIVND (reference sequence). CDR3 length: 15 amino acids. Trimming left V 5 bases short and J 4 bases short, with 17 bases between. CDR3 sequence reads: CASSSRGVRSTEAFF. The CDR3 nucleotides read TGTGCCAGTAGTTCCCGGGGAGTAAGAAGCACTGAAGCTTTCTTT.

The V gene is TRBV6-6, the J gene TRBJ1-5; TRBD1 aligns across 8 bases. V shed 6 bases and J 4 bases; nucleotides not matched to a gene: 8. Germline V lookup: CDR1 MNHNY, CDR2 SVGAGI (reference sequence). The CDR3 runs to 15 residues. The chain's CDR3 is CASRIRQGSNQPQHF. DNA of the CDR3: TGTGCCAGCAGGATAAGACAGGGGTCGAATCAGCCCCAGCATTTT.

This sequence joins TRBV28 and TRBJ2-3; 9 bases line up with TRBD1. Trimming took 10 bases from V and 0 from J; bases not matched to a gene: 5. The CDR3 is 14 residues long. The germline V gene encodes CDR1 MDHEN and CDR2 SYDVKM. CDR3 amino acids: CATRDRASTDTQYF. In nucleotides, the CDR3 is TGTGCCACCCGGGACAGGGCTAGCACAGATACGCAGTATTTT.

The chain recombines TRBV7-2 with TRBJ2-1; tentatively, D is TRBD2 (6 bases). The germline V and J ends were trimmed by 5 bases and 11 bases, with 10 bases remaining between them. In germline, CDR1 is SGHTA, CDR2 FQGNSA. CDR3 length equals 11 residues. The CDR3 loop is CASSRDSQQFF. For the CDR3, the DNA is TGTGCCAGCAGCCGGGACTCCCAGCAGTTCTTC. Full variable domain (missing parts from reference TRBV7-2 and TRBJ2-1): GAGVSQSPSNKVTEKGKDVELRCDPISGHTALYWYRQSLGQGLEFLIYFQGNSAPDKSGLPSDRFSAERTGGSVSTLTIQRTQQEDSAVYLCASSRDSQQFFGPGTRLTVL.

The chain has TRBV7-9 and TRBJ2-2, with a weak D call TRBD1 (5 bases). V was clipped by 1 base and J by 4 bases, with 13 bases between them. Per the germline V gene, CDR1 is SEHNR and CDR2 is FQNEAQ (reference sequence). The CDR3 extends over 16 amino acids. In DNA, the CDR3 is TGTGCCAGCAGCTTAGTTCTGACAGAAGCCACCGGGGAGCTGTTTTTT. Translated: CASSLVLTEATGELFF. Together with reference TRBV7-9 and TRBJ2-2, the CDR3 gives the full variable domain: DTGVSQNPRHKITKRGQNVTFRCDPISEHNRLYWYRQTLGQGPEFLTYFQNEAQLEKSRLLSDRFSAERPKGSFSTLEIQRTEQGDSAMYLCASSLVLTEATGELFFGEGSRLTVL.

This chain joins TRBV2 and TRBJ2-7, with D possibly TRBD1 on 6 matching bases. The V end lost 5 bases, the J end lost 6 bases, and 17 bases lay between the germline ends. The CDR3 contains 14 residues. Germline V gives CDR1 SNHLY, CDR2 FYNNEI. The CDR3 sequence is CASSFPGTRLEQYF. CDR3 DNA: TGTGCCAGCAGTTTCCCCGGGACAAGACTCGAGCAGTACTTC.

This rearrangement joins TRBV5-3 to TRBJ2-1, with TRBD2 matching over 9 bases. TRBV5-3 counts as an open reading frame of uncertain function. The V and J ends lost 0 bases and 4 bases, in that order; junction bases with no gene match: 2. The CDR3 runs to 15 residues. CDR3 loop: CARSLGGRAYNEQFF. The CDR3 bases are TGTGCCAGAAGCTTGGGCGGGAGGGCGTACAATGAGCAGTTCTTC.

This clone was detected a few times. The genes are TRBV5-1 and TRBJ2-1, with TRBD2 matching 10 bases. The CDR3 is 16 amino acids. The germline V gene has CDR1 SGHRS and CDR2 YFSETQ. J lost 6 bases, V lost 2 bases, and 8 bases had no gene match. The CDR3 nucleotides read TGCGCCAGCAGCTTTCTTAGCGGGGGGCGGGTCAATGAGCAGTTCTTC. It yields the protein CASSFLSGGRVNEQFF.

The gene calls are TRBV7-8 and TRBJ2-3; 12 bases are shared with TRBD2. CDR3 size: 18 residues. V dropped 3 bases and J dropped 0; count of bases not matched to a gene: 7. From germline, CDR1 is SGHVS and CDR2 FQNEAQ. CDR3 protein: CASSFLAGGSTSTDTQYF. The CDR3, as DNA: TGTGCCAGCAGCTTCCTAGCGGGGGGGTCTACTAGCACAGATACGCAGTATTTT.

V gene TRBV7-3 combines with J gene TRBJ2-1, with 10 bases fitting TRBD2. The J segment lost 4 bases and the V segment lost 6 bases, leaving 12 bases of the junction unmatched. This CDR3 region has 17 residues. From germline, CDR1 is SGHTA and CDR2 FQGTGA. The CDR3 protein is CASSSPAGTSVYNEQFF. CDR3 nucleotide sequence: TGTGCCAGCAGTTCACCGGCCGGGACTAGCGTATACAATGAGCAGTTCTTC.